The sequence of this T cell receptor (beta chain) was determined in a study of memory CD8 T cells in hepatitis C reinfection. The method was immunoSEQ multiplex PCR; TCRdb's version includes in-frame clones alone and lacks a portion of them. Counted here are under 60,000 clones, roughly 86% occurring once; the ten biggest clones make up over 0.95%. Sample time point: pre-reinfection, 55 to 20 weeks before reinfection detection. The sorted cells went straight to TCR sequencing with no prior in vitro expansion. A couple of donors provided sorted CD3+ CD8+ CD45RO- naive CD8 T cells at all three reinfection time points. Note on this clone: Its antigen is undetermined.

Points from the study as a whole: Roughly five donors were too few for definitive public clonotype conclusions.

The TCR was taken from a man between 18 and 35 years old with hepatitis C virus infection. The specimen sequenced was naive CD8+ T cells sorted from blood.

The CDR3 sequence: CASRQNPGQGRNEQYF. The CDR3 DNA reads as TGCGCCAGCAGACAAAACCCGGGACAGGGGAGAAACGAGCAGTACTTC. The V and J genes are TRBV5-1 and TRBJ2-7, with 10 bases lining up with TRBD1. Germline CDR1 reads SGHRS; CDR2 reads YFSETQ. The CDR3 is 16 residues long. V lost 5 bases to trimming and J lost 5 bases; unmatched junction nucleotides: 13. Combining the CDR3 with reference TRBV5-1 and TRBJ2-7 gives the whole variable domain KAGVTQTPRYLIKTRGQQVTLSCSPISGHRSVSWYQQTPGQGLQFLFEYFSETQRNKGNFPGRFSGRQFSNSRSEMNVSTLELGDSALYLCASRQNPGQGRNEQYFGPGTRLTVT.